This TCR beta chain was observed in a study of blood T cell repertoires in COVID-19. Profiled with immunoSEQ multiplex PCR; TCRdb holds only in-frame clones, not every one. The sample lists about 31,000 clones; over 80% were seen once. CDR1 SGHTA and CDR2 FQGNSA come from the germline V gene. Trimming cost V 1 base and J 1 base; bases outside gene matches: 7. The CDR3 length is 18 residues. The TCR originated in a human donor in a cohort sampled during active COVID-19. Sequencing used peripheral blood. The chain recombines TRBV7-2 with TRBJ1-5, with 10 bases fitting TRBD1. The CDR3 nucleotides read TGTGCCAGCAGCTTAGTGGGACAGGGGTTCGGCAGCAATCAGCCCCAGCATTTT. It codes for CASSLVGQGFGSNQPQHF. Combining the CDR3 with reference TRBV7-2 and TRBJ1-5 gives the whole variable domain GAGVSQSPSNKVTEKGKDVELRCDPISGHTALYWYRQSLGQGLEFLIYFQGNSAPDKSGLPSDRFSAERTGGSVSTLTIQRTQQEDSAVYLCASSLVGQGFGSNQPQHFGDGTRLSIL.